These T cell receptor beta chains were read from a single sample in a study of cytomegalovirus exposure and HLA in healthy donors. The assay was immunoSEQ multiplex PCR, and TCRdb's table has in-frame clones only and misses some. Altogether nearly 95,000 clones are present, roughly 8.2% being singletons, with the ten largest covering approximately 2.5%. Sequences were obtained from PBMCs. These receptors all come from a man in his fifties or sixties in good health and CMV-seronegative. Each CDR3 is given with its conserved first and last residue. A D gene is named only where the DNA matches it firmly. Only some rows state a clone size, as once, few, many or a class for expanded clones.

>TRBJ1-1|TRBV27|-|few
CASSLRELTEAFF
TGTGCCAGCAGTTTACGGGAACTAACTGAAGCTTTCTTT
>TRBJ1-4|TRBV2|-|few
CASSEVGTKLFF
TGTGCCAGCAGTGAAGTTGGGACTAAACTGTTTTTT
>TRBJ2-7|TRBV30|-|-
CAASSGTHSYEQYF
TGTGCCGCGTCATCCGGGACTCACTCCTACGAGCAGTACTTC
>TRBJ1-1|TRBV19|-|few
CASVRSRLNTEAFF
TGTGCCAGTGTTAGGAGCAGACTAAACACTGAAGCTTTCTTT
>TRBJ2-1|TRBV5-1|-|few
CASNGIVGNEQFF
TGCGCCAGCAACGGGATTGTGGGCAATGAGCAGTTCTTC
>TRBJ1-4|TRBV13|-|-
CASSLGQPNEKLFF
TGTGCCAGCAGCCTTGGACAGCCCAATGAAAAACTGTTTTTT
>TRBJ2-1|TRBV29-1|-|few
CSVGSASSYNEQFF
TGCAGCGTTGGGAGCGCAAGCTCCTACAATGAGCAGTTCTTC
>TRBJ1-1|TRBV30|-|-
CAWSPLSRAFF
TGTGCCTGGAGCCCCCTCTCTAGGGCTTTCTTT
>TRBJ1-2|TRBV28|TRBD1|few
CASRPDRGRRYTF
TGTGCCAGCAGGCCTGACAGGGGGCGCCGCTACACCTTC
>TRBJ1-2|TRBV28|TRBD1|few
CASSSKDRYAF
TGTGCCAGCAGTTCGAAGGACAGGTACGCCTTC
>TRBJ1-1|TRBV28|TRBD1|few
CASSFEDRAQAFF
TGTGCCAGCAGTTTCGAGGACAGGGCCCAAGCTTTCTTT
>TRBJ2-6|TRBV4-2|TRBD1|few
CASSHTGTGGSGANVLTF
TGTGCCAGCAGCCACACCGGGACAGGGGGCTCTGGGGCCAACGTCCTGACTTTC
>TRBJ2-1|TRBV20-1|-|few
CSAWRGEQFF
TGCAGTGCTTGGCGGGGTGAGCAGTTCTTC
>TRBJ1-4|TRBV5-8|TRBD1|-
CASSSEGDRGFF
TGTGCCAGCAGCTCCGAAGGGGACAGAGGTTTTTTT
>TRBJ2-1|TRBV7-7|-|-
CASSLAVRDEQFF
TGTGCTAGCAGCTTAGCGGTTAGAGATGAGCAGTTCTTC
>TRBJ1-4|TRBV2|TRBD1|-
CASSEEQGLGEKLFF
TGTGCCAGCAGTGAGGAACAGGGGCTCGGGGAAAAACTGTTTTTT
>TRBJ2-7|TRBV6-1|TRBD1|few
CASSAGQGGRPYEQYF
TGTGCCAGCAGTGCAGGACAGGGGGGGAGACCGTACGAGCAGTACTTC
>TRBJ2-3|TRBV5-6|TRBD2|-
CASMSTVAGGSTDTQYF
TGTGCCAGCATGAGTACCGTAGCGGGGGGTAGCACAGATACGCAGTATTTT
>TRBJ1-5|TRBV28|-|-
CASNSLQGYSNQPQHF
TGTGCCAGCAACTCGTTGCAGGGCTATAGCAATCAGCCCCAGCATTTT
>TRBJ2-3|TRBV6-4|TRBD1|few
CASSDSGTDAQYF
TGTGCCAGCAGTGACTCAGGGACAGATGCGCAGTATTTT
>TRBJ2-7|TRBV5-6|TRBD2|few
CASSYRGGVYEQYF
TGTGCCAGCAGCTATCGCGGGGGGGTCTACGAGCAGTACTTC
>TRBJ1-5|TRBV7-9|TRBD1|few
CASSTGTGVYSNQPQHF
TGTGCCAGCAGCACAGGAACAGGGGTCTATAGCAATCAGCCCCAGCATTTT
>TRBJ2-5|TRBV5-5|-|-
CASSLGRVVIQETQYF
TGTGCCAGCAGCTTGGGCAGGGTCGTAATCCAAGAGACCCAGTACTTC
>TRBJ2-7|TRBV7-8|TRBD2|-
CASSLPGTSGYSYEQYF
TGTGCCAGCAGCTTACCCGGGACTAGCGGGTACTCCTACGAGCAGTACTTC
>TRBJ1-1|TRBV6-5|-|few
CASRDNRDRNTEAFF
TGTGCCAGCAGAGATAACAGAGATCGAAACACTGAAGCTTTCTTT
>TRBJ1-1|TRBV7-2|-|few
CASSFDKGWGTEAFF
TGTGCCAGCAGCTTCGATAAGGGGTGGGGCACTGAAGCTTTCTTT
>TRBJ1-5|TRBV28|-|few
CASRPNNQPQHF
TGTGCCAGCAGGCCTAACAATCAGCCCCAGCATTTT
>TRBJ2-5|TRBV9|TRBD2|few
CASSVGTSGGIQETQYF
TGTGCCAGCAGCGTCGGGACTAGCGGGGGGATACAAGAGACCCAGTACTTC
>TRBJ1-1|TRBV6-1|-|few
CASSEALAGTEAFF
TGTGCCAGCAGTGAGGCCTTGGCGGGGACTGAAGCTTTCTTT
>TRBJ2-1|TRBV6-5|-|few
CASSYTQHRGGIGQFF
TGTGCCAGCAGTTACACACAGCATAGGGGGGGGATTGGGCAGTTCTTC
>TRBJ2-2|TRBV6-6|TRBD2|-
CASRVSGSGTGELFF
TGTGCCAGCAGGGTGAGCGGGAGTGGGACCGGGGAGCTGTTTTTT
>TRBJ2-6|TRBV2|-|few
CASSETRGGHNQPSSGANVLTF
TGTGCCAGCAGTGAAACCCGCGGGGGCCACAATCAACCGAGCTCTGGGGCCAACGTCCTGACTTTC
>TRBJ1-1|TRBV19|-|few
CASSVGQNTEAFF
TGTGCCAGTAGCGTTGGACAGAACACTGAAGCTTTCTTT
>TRBJ1-2|TRBV29-1|-|few
CSVGWGDGYTF
TGCAGCGTTGGATGGGGGGATGGCTACACCTTC
>TRBJ1-5|TRBV6-1|-|-
CASSFESGGFQPQHF
TGTGCCAGCAGCTTTGAGTCGGGAGGGTTTCAGCCCCAGCATTTT
>TRBJ1-5|TRBV7-3|-|few
CASSPERVQSNQPQHF
TGTGCCAGCAGCCCTGAGAGGGTTCAGAGCAATCAGCCCCAGCATTTT
>TRBJ2-7|TRBV4-2|-|few
CASSQDRGSYEQYF
TGTGCCAGCAGCCAAGATCGAGGGTCTTACGAGCAGTACTTC
>TRBJ2-5|TRBV29-1|TRBD2|few
CSVVRRGGSQETQYF
TGCAGCGTTGTAAGGCGGGGGGGCAGCCAAGAGACCCAGTACTTC
>TRBJ1-2|TRBV5-6|-|-
CASSPDRLVTFGYTF
TGTGCCAGCAGCCCCGACAGACTCGTTACGTTTGGCTACACCTTC
>TRBJ2-1|TRBV27|TRBD2|few
CASRRSHGRADNEQFF
TGTGCCAGCAGGAGATCCCACGGGAGGGCAGATAATGAGCAGTTCTTC
>TRBJ1-1|TRBV11-3|TRBD1|-
CASSRDSTSSEAFF
TGTGCCAGCAGCCGGGACAGCACATCCTCTGAAGCTTTCTTT
>TRBJ2-3|TRBV19|TRBD2|few
CASSIRGGLSTDTQYF
TGTGCCAGTAGTATCCGGGGGGGCCTTAGCACAGATACGCAGTATTTT
>TRBJ2-7|TRBV27|-|many
CASSLGGGAYEQYF
TGTGCCAGCAGTTTAGGAGGGGGGGCCTACGAGCAGTACTTC
>TRBJ2-1|TRBV5-1|-|-
CASSSSGSPINEQFF
TGCGCCAGCAGCTCTTCAGGCTCCCCTATTAATGAGCAGTTCTTC
>TRBJ2-7|TRBV14|-|-
CASSQGRTRAYEQYF
TGTGCCAGCAGCCAAGGCAGGACAAGGGCCTACGAGCAGTACTTC
>TRBJ2-7|TRBV6-1|TRBD2|few
CASSGTSGFSYEQYF
TGTGCCAGCAGTGGAACTAGCGGTTTTTCCTACGAGCAGTACTTC
>TRBJ2-7|TRBV4-1|TRBD2|few
CASSQESGRSYEQYF
TGCGCCAGCAGCCAAGAGAGCGGGAGGTCCTACGAGCAGTACTTC
>TRBJ2-7|TRBV7-9|-|-
CASSFNTFFLEQYF
TGTGCCAGCAGCTTTAATACTTTCTTCCTCGAGCAGTACTTC
>TRBJ1-2|TRBV28|-|few
CAITGGYGYTF
TGTGCCATCACGGGGGGATACGGCTACACCTTC
>TRBJ2-1|TRBV28|-|-
CASSSNEGVVPYNEQFF
TGTGCCAGCAGTTCGAATGAGGGAGTAGTCCCCTACAATGAGCAGTTCTTC
>TRBJ2-3|TRBV9|TRBD2|-
CASSVAGLGTDTQYF
TGTGCCAGCAGCGTAGCCGGACTAGGCACAGATACGCAGTATTTT
>TRBJ1-5|TRBV19|-|-
CASSEQAGVGQPQHF
TGTGCCAGTAGCGAGCAGGCAGGGGTCGGTCAGCCCCAGCATTTT
>TRBJ1-1|TRBV18|-|few
CASSPNLRGSRMNTEAFF
TGTGCCAGCAGCCCGAACCTTCGGGGTAGTCGGATGAACACTGAAGCTTTCTTT
>TRBJ1-5|TRBV6-5|TRBD1|-
CASSTGGNQPQHF
TGTGCCAGCAGCACAGGGGGAAATCAGCCCCAGCATTTT
>TRBJ1-5|TRBV7-9|-|-
CASSLADQPQHF
TGTGCCAGCAGCTTAGCCGATCAGCCCCAGCATTTT
>TRBJ2-6|TRBV4-1|-|-
CASSPGSSGANVLTF
TGCGCCAGCAGCCCCGGGAGCTCTGGGGCCAACGTCCTGACTTTC
>TRBJ1-1|TRBV6-5|-|-
CASSYIGEAEAFF
TGTGCCAGCAGTTACATCGGGGAAGCTGAAGCTTTCTTT
>TRBJ2-7|TRBV6-1|-|-
CASSLESSYEQYF
TGTGCCAGCAGTTTGGAGAGCTCCTACGAGCAGTACTTC
>TRBJ1-2|TRBV28|-|-
CASSLMTVRLGYTF
TGTGCCAGCAGTTTAATGACAGTAAGGCTTGGCTACACCTTC